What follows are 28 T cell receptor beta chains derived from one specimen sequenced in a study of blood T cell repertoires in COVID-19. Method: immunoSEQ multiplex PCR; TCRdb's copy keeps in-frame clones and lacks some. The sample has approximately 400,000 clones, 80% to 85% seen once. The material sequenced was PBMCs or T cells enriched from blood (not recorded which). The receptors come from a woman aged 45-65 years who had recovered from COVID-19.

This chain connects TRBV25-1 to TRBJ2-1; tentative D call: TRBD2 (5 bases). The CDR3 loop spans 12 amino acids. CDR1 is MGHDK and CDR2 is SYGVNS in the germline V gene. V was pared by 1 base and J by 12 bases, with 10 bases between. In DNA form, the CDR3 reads TGTGCCAGCAGTGAATCCGGCGCGGGGCAGTTCTTC. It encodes CASSESGAGQFF.

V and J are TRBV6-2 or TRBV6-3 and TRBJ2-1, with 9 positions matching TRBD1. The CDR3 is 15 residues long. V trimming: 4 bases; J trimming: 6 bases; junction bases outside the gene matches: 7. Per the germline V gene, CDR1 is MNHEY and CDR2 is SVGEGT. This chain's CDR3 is CASSWGGTGSNEQFF. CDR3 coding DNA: TGTGCCAGCAGTTGGGGAGGGACAGGGAGCAATGAGCAGTTCTTC.

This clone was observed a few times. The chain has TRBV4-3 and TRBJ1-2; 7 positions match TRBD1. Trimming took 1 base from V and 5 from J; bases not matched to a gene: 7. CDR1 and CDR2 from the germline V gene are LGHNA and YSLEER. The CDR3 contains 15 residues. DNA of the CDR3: TGCGCCAGCAGCCAAGCCCCAGGGGGGAGTTATGGCTACACCTTC. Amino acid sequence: CASSQAPGGSYGYTF.

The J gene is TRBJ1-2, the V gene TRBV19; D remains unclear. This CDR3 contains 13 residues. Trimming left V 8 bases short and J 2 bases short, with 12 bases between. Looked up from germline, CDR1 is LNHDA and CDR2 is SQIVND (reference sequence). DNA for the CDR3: TGTGCCAGTCATTCGGGTAGGAACTATGGCTACACCTTC. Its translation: CASHSGRNYGYTF. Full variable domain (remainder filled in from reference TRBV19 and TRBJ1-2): DGGITQSPKYLFRKEGQNVTLSCEQNLNHDAMYWYRQDPGQGLRLIYYSQIVNDFQKGDIAEGYSVSREKKESFPLTVTSAQKNPTAFYLCASHSGRNYGYTFGSGTRLTVV.

CDR3 sequence: CASSNLRGGDSTYEQYF. The CDR3 region has the DNA TGTGCCAGCAGTAATCTTCGCGGGGGAGACTCTACCTACGAGCAGTACTTC. The V call is TRBV6-2 or TRBV6-3, the J call TRBJ2-7; 7 bases fit TRBD2. V was clipped by 5 bases and J by 2 bases; unmatched bases: 15. CDR1 is MNHEY and CDR2 is SVGEGT in the germline V gene. The CDR3 has 17 residues.

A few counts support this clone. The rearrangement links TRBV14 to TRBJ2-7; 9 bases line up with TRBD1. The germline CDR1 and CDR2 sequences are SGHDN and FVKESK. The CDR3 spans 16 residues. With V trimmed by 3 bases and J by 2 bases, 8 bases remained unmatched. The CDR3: CASSQLPGQGTYEQYF. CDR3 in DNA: TGTGCCAGCAGCCAGTTACCGGGACAGGGCACCTACGAGCAGTACTTC.

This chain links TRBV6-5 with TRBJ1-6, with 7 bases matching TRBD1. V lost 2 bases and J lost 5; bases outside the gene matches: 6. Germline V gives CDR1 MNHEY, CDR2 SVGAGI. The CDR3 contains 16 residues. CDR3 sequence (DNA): TGTGCCAGCAGTTACAAGCCGGGACAGCATAATTCACCCCTCCACTTT. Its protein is CASSYKPGQHNSPLHF.

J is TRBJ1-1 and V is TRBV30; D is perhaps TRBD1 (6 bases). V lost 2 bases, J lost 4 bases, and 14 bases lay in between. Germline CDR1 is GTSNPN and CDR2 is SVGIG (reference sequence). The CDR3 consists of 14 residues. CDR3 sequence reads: CAWSPLTGITEAFF. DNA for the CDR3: TGTGCCTGGAGTCCCTTAACAGGGATCACTGAAGCTTTCTTT.

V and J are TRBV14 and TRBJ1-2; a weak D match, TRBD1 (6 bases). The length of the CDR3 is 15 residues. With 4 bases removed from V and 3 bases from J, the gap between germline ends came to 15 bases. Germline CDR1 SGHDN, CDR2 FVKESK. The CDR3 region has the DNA TGTGCCAGCAGCCGGAACAGGGTACCGCACTATGGCTACACCTTC. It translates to CASSRNRVPHYGYTF.

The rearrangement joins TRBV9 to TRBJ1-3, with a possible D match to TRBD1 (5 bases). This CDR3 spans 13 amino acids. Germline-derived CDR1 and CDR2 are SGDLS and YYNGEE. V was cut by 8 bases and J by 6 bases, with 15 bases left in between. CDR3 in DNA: TGTGCCAGTAGGGGTGGAAACAAAAACACCATATATTTT. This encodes CASRGGNKNTIYF. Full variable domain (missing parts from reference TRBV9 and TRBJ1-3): DSGVTQTPKHLITATGQRVTLRCSPRSGDLSVYWYQQSLDQGLQFLIQYYNGEERAKGNILERFSAQQFPDLHSELNLSSLELGDSALYFCASRGGNKNTIYFGEGSWLTVV.

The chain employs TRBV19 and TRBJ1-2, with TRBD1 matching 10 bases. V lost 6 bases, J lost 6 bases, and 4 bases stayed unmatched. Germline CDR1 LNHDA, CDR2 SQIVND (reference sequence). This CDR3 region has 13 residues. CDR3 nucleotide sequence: TGTGCCAGTAGGGGGACAGGGGCGAATGGCTACACCTTC. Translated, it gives CASRGTGANGYTF.

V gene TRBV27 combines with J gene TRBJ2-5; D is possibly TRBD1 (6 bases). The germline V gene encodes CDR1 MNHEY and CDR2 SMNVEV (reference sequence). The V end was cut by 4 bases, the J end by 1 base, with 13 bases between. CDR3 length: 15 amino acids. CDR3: CASSSRDTIQETQYF. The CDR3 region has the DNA TGTGCCAGCAGTTCCCGGGACACAATCCAAGAGACCCAGTACTTC.

CDR3 in amino acids: CASSLTPGPWANVLTF. The CDR3 DNA reads TGTGCCAGCAGCTTAACGCCAGGTCCTTGGGCCAACGTCCTGACTTTC. This chain joins TRBV7-2 and TRBJ2-6; D gene unclear. V lost 2 bases and J 5 bases, leaving 13 bases between the germline ends. The length of the CDR3 is 16 residues. Germline CDR1 is SGHTA and CDR2 is FQGNSA.

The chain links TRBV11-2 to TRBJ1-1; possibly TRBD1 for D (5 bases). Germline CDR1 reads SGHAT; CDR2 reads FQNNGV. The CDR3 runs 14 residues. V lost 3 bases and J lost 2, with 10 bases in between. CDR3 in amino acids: CASSFDRINTEAFF. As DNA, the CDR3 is TGTGCCAGCAGCTTTGACAGAATTAACACTGAAGCTTTCTTT.

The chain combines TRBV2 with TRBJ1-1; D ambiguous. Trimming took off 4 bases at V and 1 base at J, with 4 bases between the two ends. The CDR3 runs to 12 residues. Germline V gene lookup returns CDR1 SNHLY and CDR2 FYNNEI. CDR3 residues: CASSARNTEAFF. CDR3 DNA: TGTGCCAGCAGTGCCCGGAACACTGAAGCTTTCTTT.

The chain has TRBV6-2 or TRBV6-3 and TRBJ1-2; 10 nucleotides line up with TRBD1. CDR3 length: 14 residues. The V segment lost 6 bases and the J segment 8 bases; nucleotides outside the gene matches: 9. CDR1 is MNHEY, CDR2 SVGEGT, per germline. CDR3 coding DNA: TGTGCCAGCAGCCGGACAGGGGGAGGGGAAGGCTACACCTTC. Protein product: CASSRTGGGEGYTF.

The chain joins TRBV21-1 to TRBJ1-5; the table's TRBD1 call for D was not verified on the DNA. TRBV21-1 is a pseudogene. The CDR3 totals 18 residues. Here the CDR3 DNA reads TGTGCCAGCAGCAAGGATGCTCGGGACAGGGTTAGCAATCAGCCCCAGCATTTT. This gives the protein CASSKDARDRVSNQPQHF.

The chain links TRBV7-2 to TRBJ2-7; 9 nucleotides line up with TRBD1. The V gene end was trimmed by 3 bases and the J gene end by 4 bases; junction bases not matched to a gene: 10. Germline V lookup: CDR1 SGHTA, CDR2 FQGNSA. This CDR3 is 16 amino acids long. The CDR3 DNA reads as TGTGCCAGCAGCTTCAGACCGGGACAGGGATTGTACGAGCAGTACTTC. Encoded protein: CASSFRPGQGLYEQYF.

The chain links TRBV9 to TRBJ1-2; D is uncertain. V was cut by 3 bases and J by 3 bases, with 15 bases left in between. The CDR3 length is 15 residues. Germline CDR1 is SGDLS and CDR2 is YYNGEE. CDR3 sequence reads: CASSASSQAYYGYTF. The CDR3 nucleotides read TGTGCCAGCAGCGCCAGTAGTCAGGCCTACTATGGCTACACCTTC.

CDR3 amino acids: CASSQGEFNSGNTIYF. The DNA of the CDR3 is TGTGCCAGCAGCCAAGGGGAGTTCAACTCTGGAAACACCATATATTTT. The chain employs TRBV3-1 (or the pseudogene TRBV3-2) and TRBJ1-3; D gene uncertain. The CDR3 has 16 residues. V lost 1 base and J lost 0, with 10 bases in between. Germline V CDR1 and CDR2: LGHDT, YNNKEL (reference sequence).

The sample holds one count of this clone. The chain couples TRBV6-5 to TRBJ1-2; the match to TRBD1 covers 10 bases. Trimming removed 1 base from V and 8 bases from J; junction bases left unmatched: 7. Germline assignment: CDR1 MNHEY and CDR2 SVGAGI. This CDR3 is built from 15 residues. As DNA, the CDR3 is TGTGCCAGCAGTTACTATCGGGACAGGGGTAACGGCTACACCTTC. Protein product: CASSYYRDRGNGYTF.

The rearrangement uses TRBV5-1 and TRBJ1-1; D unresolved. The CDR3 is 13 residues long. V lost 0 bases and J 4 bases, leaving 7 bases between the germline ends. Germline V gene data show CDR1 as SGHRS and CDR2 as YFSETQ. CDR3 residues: CASSLEPSTEAFF. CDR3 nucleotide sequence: TGCGCCAGCAGCTTGGAACCCAGCACTGAAGCTTTCTTT. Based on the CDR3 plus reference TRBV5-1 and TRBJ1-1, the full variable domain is KAGVTQTPRYLIKTRGQQVTLSCSPISGHRSVSWYQQTPGQGLQFLFEYFSETQRNKGNFPGRFSGRQFSNSRSEMNVSTLELGDSALYLCASSLEPSTEAFFGQGTRLTVV.

CDR3 bases: TGCGCCAGCAGCCAAGATATTGGGGCCCGAAACACTGAAGCTTTCTTT. Amino acids: CASSQDIGARNTEAFF. The chain combines TRBV4-3 with TRBJ1-1, with D perhaps TRBD1 (5 bases). The CDR3 length is 16 residues. Trimming removed 0 bases from V and 2 bases from J, with 13 bases in between. Germline assignment: CDR1 LGHNA and CDR2 YSLEER.

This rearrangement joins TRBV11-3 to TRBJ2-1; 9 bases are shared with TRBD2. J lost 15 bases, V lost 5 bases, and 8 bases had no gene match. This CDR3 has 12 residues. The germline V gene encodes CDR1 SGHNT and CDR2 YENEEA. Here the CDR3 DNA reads TGTGCCAGCAGCCCTAGCGGGGACTTGGCGTTCTTC. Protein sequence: CASSPSGDLAFF.

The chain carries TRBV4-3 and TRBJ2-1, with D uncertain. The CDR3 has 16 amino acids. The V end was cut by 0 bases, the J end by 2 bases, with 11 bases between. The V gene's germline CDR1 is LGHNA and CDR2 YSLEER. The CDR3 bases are TGCGCCAGCAGCCAAGATATGATGGCTCCCTACAATGAGCAGTTCTTC. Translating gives CASSQDMMAPYNEQFF.

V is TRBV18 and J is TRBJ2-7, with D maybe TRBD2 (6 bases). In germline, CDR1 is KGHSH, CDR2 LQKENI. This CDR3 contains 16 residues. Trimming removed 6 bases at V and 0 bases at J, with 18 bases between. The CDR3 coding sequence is TGTGCCAGCTCCCCCCTGGGGGGTCTAAGCTCCTACGAGCAGTACTTC. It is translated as CASSPLGGLSSYEQYF.

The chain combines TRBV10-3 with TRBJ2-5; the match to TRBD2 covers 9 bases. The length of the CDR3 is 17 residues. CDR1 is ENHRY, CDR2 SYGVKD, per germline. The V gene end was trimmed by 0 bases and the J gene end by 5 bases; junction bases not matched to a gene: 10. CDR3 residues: CAISESAPASGMETQYF. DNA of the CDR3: TGTGCCATCAGTGAGTCTGCTCCGGCTAGCGGGATGGAGACCCAGTACTTC.

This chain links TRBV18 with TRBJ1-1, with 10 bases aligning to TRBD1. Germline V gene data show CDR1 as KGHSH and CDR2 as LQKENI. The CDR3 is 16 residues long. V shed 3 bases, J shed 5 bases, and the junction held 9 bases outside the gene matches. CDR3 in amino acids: CASSPTGQGTGTEAFF. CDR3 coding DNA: TGTGCCAGCTCACCGACGGGACAGGGGACGGGGACTGAAGCTTTCTTT.